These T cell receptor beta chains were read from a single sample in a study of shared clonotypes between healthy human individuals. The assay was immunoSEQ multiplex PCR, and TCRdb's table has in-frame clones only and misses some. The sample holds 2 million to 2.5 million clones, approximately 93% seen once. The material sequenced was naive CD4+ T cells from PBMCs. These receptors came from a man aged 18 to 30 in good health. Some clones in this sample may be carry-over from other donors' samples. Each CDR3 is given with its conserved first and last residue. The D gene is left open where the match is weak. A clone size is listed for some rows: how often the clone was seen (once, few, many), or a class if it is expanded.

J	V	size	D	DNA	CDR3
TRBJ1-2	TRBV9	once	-	TGTGCCAGCAGCGAGCCCGCAGAATCTAATAACTATGGCTACACCTTC	CASSEPAESNNYGYTF
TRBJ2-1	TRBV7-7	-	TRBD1	TGTGCCAGCAGCTCGGGACAGCACAATGAGCAGTTCTTC	CASSSGQHNEQFF
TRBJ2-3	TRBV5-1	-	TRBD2	TGCGCCAGCAGCTTGGGACTAGCGGGAGAGACAGATACGCAGTATTTT	CASSLGLAGETDTQYF
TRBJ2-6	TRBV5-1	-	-	TGCGCCAGCAGCTTAACAGGGTCCGGGGCCAACGTCCTGACTTTC	CASSLTGSGANVLTF
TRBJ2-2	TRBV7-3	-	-	TGTGCCAGCAGCCCCGGGACTCTGAACACCGGGGAGCTGTTTTTT	CASSPGTLNTGELFF
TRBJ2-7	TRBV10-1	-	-	TGCGCCAGCAGACCCTGGAAGGTCACCTACGAGCAGTACTTC	CASRPWKVTYEQYF
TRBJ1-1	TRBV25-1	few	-	TGTGCCAGCAGTGCCCTGACAGGCACTGAAGCTTTCTTT	CASSALTGTEAFF
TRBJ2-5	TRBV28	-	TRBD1	TGTGCCAGCAGTTTCGGCCAGGGGGCGCGGGAGACCCAGTACTTC	CASSFGQGARETQYF
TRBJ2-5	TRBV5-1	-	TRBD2	TGCGCCAGCAGCTACGTGACTTCTAGCGGGAGAGAGACCCAGTACTTC	CASSYVTSSGRETQYF
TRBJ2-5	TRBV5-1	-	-	TGCGCCAGCAGCTCGGGAGGGGGCAGGGAGACCCAGTACTTC	CASSSGGGRETQYF
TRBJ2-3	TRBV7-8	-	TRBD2	TGTGCCAGCAGCCTAGGACTAGTTGCAGATACGCAGTATTTT	CASSLGLVADTQYF
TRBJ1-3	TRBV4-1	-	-	TGCGCCAGCAGCCAAGGCATCCCACTTGGGGGAAACACCATATATTTT	CASSQGIPLGGNTIYF
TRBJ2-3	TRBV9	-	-	TGTGCCAGCAGCGAGGGCCCCCGTAGCGGAGGGAGAGTCACAGATACGCAGTATTTT	CASSEGPRSGGRVTDTQYF
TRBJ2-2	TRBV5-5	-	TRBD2	TGTGCCAGCAGCTTGGCCAGCACTAGCGGGTCAGGCGGGGAGCTGTTTTTT	CASSLASTSGSGGELFF
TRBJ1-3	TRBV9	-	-	TGTGCCAGCAGCGTAGTAGGGAGCTCGGACACCATATATTTT	CASSVVGSSDTIYF
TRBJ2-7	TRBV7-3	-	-	TGTGCCAGCAGCTTAAGGGGGCAGGGGTACGAGCAGTACTTC	CASSLRGQGYEQYF
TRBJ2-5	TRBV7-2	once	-	TGTGCCAGCAGCTTAGTCCGGGAGAAGATTGGAGAGACCCAGTACTTC	CASSLVREKIGETQYF
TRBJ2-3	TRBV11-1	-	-	TGTGCCAGCAGGGCCAGCGGAGCCACAGATACGCAGTATTTT	CASRASGATDTQYF